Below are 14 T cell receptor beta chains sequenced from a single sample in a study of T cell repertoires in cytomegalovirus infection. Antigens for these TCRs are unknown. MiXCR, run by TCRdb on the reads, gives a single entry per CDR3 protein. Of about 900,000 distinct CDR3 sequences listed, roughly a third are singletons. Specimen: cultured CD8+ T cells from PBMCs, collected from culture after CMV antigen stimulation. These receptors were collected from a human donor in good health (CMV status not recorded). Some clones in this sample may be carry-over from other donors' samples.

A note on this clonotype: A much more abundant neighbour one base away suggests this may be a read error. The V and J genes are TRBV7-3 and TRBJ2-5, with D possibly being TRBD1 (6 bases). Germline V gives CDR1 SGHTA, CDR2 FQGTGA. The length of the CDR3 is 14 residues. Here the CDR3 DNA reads TGTGCCTGCAGCGCCTCAGGGGACGTGGGGACCCAGTACTTC. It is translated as CACSASGDVGTQYF. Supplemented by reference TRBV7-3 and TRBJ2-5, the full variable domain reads GAGVSQTPSNKVTEKGKYVELRCDPISGHTALYWYRQSLGQGPEFLIYFQGTGAADDSGLPNDRFFAVRPEGSVSTLKIQRTERGDSAVYLCACSASGDVGTQYFGPGTRLLVL.

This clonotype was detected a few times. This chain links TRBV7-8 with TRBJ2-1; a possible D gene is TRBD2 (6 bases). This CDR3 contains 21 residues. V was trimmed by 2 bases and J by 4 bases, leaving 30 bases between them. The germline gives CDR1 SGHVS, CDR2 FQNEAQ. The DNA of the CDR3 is TGTGCCAGCAGCTTAAATGCGGGACCAGGGTTCAAGGTACCGAGTTACAATGAGCAGTTCTTC. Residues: CASSLNAGPGFKVPSYNEQFF.

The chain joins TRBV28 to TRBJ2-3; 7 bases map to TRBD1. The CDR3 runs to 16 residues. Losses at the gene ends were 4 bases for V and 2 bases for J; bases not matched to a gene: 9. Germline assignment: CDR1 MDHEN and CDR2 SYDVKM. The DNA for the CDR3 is TGTGCCAGCAGTTCTACAGGGGAAAGGATCACAGATACGCAGTATTTT. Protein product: CASSSTGERITDTQYF.

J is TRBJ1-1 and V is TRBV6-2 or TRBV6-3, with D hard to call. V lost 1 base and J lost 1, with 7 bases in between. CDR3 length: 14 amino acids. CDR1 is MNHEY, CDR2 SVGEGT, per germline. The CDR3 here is CASSYFRSNTEAFF. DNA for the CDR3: TGTGCCAGCAGTTACTTTCGATCGAACACTGAAGCTTTCTTT.

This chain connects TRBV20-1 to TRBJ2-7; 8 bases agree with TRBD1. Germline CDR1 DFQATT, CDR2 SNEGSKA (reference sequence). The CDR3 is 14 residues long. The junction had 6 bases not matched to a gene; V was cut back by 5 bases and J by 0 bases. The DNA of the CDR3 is TGCAGTGCTTCGGACAGGGAGAGCTCCTACGAGCAGTACGTC. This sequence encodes CSASDRESSYEQYV.

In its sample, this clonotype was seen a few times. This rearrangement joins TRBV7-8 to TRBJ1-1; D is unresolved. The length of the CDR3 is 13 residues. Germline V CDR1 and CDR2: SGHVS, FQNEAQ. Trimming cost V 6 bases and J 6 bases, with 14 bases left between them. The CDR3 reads CASSSPGVPEAFF. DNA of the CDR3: TGTGCCAGCAGTAGCCCCGGAGTTCCTGAAGCTTTCTTT.

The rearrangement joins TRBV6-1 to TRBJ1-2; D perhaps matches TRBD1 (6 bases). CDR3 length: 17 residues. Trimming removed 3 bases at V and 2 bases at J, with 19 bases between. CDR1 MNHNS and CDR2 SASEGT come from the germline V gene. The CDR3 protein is CASSDFQGRDGNYGYTF. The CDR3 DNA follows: TGTGCCAGCAGTGACTTTCAGGGGAGGGATGGGAACTATGGCTACACCTTC.

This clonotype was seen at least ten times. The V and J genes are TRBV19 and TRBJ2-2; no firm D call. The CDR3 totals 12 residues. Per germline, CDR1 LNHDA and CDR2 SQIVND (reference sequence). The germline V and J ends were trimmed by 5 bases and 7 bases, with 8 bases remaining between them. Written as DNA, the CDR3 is TGTGCCAGTAGTTTTTTGCGCGGGGAGCTGTTTTTT. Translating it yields CASSFLRGELFF.

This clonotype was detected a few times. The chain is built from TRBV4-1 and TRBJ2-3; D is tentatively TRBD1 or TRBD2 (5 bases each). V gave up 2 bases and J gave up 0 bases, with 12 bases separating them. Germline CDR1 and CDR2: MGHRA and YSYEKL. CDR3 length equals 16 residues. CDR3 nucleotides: TGCGCCAGCAGCCAAAGGGACCGACCGAGCACAGATACGCAGTATTTT. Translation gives CASSQRDRPSTDTQYF.

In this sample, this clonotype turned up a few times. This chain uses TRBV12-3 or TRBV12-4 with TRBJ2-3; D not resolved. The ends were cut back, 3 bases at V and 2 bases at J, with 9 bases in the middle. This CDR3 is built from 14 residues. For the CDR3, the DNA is TGTGCCAGCAGTTTGGCGCAGCCCACAGATACGCAGTATTTT. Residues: CASSLAQPTDTQYF.

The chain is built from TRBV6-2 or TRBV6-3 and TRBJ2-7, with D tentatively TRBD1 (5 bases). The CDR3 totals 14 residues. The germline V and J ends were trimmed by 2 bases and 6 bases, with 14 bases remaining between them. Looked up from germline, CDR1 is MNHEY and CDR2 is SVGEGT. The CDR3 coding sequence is TGTGCCAGCAGTTACGCAGGACACATGGCCGAGCAGTACTTC. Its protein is CASSYAGHMAEQYF.

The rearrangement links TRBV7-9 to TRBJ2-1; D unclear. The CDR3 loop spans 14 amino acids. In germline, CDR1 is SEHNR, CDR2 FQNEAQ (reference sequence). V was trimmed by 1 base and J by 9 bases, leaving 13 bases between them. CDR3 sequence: CASSLDLGPGEQFF. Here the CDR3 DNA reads TGTGCCAGCAGCTTAGATTTGGGTCCGGGTGAGCAGTTCTTC.

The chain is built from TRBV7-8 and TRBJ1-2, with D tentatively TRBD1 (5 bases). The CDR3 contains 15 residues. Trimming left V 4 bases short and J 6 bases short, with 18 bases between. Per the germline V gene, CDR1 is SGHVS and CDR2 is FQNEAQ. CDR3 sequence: CASSSLSSTADGYTF. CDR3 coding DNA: TGTGCCAGCAGCTCGCTTTCCTCGACAGCCGATGGCTACACCTTC.

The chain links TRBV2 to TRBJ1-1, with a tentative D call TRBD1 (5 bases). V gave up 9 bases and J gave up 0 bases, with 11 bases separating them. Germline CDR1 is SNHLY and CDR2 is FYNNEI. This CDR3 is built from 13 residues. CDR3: CARGDGLNTEAFF. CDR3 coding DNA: TGTGCCAGGGGGGACGGTCTGAACACTGAAGCTTTCTTT.